This is a list of T cell receptor beta chains from one sample in a study of blood T cell repertoires in COVID-19. Using immunoSEQ multiplex PCR, the repertoire was profiled, and TCRdb retains in-frame clones only, with some absent. The sample lists 200,000 to 250,000 clones, 80% to 90% occurring once. The sequenced sample was peripheral blood. The receptors stem from a woman older than 75 with COVID-19, enrolled during active disease. Both conserved end residues are trimmed from each CDR3. Where a row states a size, it is once, few, many or the class of an expanded clone; other rows omit it.

V gene,clone size,CDR3 protein
TRBV10-1,.,ASSPDRVSGYT
TRBV5-6,.,ASSSSLGAFNQPQH
TRBV7-2,.,ASSLEGGLGVEQY
TRBV4-2,.,ASSQLAGADTGELF
TRBV9,.,ASSVDPGTATNEKLF
TRBV28,.,ASSSRRFSGNTIY
TRBV13,.,ASRGDRGTTNTGELF
TRBV2,.,ASSEYLVSGYT
TRBV18,.,ASSRTGGISTDTQY
TRBV18,.,ASSPGRVDYEQF
TRBV6-5,.,ASSYSTGGNTIY
TRBV5-5,.,ASSLQGVNTEAF
TRBV5-1,.,ASSFGSSGANVLT
TRBV28,.,ASSLSSGRNGYT
TRBV24-1,.,ATSDLAGLGYT
TRBV19,.,ASRPGANSYEQY
TRBV10-2,.,ASTSTSGGYNEQF
TRBV7-9,few,ASSLDRGHSPLH
TRBV7-2,.,ASSREVPGYT
TRBV28,once,ASSNIYDRSYGYT
TRBV5-1,once,ASSLRTDQATEAF
TRBV13,.,ASSLGGTASNYGYT
TRBV9,.,ASSVGWGDSRNTGELF
TRBV5-1,.,ASSLQVKDNSPLH
TRBV18,.,ASSPIGTSGVRPQH
TRBV4-2,.,ASSRSGGKNTGELF
TRBV12-2,.,ASRLACRGNQPQH